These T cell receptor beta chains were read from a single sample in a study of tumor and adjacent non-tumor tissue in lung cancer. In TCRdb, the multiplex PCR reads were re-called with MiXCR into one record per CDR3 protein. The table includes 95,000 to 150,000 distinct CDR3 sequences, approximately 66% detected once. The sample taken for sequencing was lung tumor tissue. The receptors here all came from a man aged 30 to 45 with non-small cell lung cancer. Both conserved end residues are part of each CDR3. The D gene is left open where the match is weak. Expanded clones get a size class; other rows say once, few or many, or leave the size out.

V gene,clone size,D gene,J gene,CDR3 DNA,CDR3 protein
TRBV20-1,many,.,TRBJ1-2,TGCAGTGCTCCCGGGGGGCCGAATGGGGCGGTCGTCTACACCTTC,CSAPGGPNGAVVYTF
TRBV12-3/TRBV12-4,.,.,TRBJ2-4,TGTGCCAGCAGTTCTAGCAGGGGGGCCATAAACATTCAGTACTTC,CASSSSRGAINIQYF
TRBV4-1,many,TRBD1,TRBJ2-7,TGCGCCAGCAGCCAATCACTGACAGGGGGCTACGAGCAGTACTTC,CASSQSLTGGYEQYF
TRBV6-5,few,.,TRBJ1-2,TGTGCCAGCAGTAGGCAGGGGTATAACTATGGCTACACCTTC,CASSRQGYNYGYTF
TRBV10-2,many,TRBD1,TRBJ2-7,TGCGCCAGCGGGGGCTTCACAGGGGTTGGACCCTACGAGCAGTACTTC,CASGGFTGVGPYEQYF
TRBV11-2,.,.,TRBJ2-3,TGTGCCAGCAGCTTAGGCCTAACCTATAGGCGCGCGGATACGCAGTATTTT,CASSLGLTYRRADTQYF
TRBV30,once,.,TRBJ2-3,TGTGCCTGGAGTATCACCCAAGAGACAGATATGCAATATTTT,CAWSITQETDMQYF
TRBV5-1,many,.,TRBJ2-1,TGCGCCAGCAGCTTGTCCCAGGGGTTTTACAATGAGCAGTTCTTC,CASSLSQGFYNEQFF
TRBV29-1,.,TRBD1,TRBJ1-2,TGTATCGCCCGGGACAGGGGGCGAGGAAGCTATGGCTATACCTTC,CIARDRGRGSYGYTF
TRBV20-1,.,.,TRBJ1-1,TGCAGTGCTCGCAACGGGCCACGCACCGCTGAAGCTTTCTTT,CSARNGPRTAEAFF
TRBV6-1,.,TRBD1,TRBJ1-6,TGTACCAGCCGCGAGGGGGCTGATTCACCGCTCCACTTT,CTSREGADSPLHF
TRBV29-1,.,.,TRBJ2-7,TGCAGCGTTAAACAGGGAGTGACCTACGAGGAGTACTTC,CSVKQGVTYEEYF
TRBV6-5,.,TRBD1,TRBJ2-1,TGTGCTAGCAGTGACCGGGACAGGGATACCGAGCAGTTCTTC,CASSDRDRDTEQFF
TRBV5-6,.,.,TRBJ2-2,TGTGCCAGCAGCTTGCTCACATGGGAACCTGGGGAGCTGTTTTTT,CASSLLTWEPGELFF
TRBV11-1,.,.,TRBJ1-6,TGTGCCAGCAGCTTAGATAGTTACAATGATTCACCCCTACACTTT,CASSLDSYNDSPLHF
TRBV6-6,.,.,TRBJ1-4,TGTGCCAGCAGAACCCTCTCCGGGCCGTCAAATGAAAAACTGCTTTTT,CASRTLSGPSNEKLLF
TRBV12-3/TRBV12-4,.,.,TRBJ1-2,TGTGCCAGCACTCCTCCGGGAGGGATTCGGGTGTATGGCTACACCTTC,CASTPPGGIRVYGYTF
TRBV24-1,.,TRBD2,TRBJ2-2,TGTGCCACCAGTCCGACTAGCGGGAGGAACACCGGGGAGCTGTTTTTT,CATSPTSGRNTGELFF
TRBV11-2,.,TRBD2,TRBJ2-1,TGTGTCAGCAGCTTAGTCCTCACTAGCGGGACTGACAATGAGCAGTTCTTC,CVSSLVLTSGTDNEQFF
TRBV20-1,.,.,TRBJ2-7,TGCAGTGCCATAACCCACGACAGCGGCTCCTATGGGCAGTACTTC,CSAITHDSGSYGQYF
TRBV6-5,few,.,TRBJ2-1,TGTGCCAGCAGTTACGGACAGTACAATGAGCAGTTCTTC,CASSYGQYNEQFF
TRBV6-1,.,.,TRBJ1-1,TGTGTCAGCAGTGAAGGGGCAGACCTTGAAGCTTTCTTT,CVSSEGADLEAFF
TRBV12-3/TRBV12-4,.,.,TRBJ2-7,TGTGACAGCAGTTTACAGGGATGGTACGAGCGGTACTTC,CDSSLQGWYERYF
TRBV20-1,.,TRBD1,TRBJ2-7,TGCAGTGCTGAACCGGGACAGCTGAATTACTACGAGCAGTACTTC,CSAEPGQLNYYEQYF
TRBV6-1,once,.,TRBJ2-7,TGTGCCAGCAGTGAATGGCACGGCTGCGAGCAATACTTC,CASSEWHGCEQYF
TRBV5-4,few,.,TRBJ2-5,TGTGCCAGCAGCTTGTGGCAGGGGGGTGGTTCGCCGGAGACCCAGTACTTC,CASSLWQGGGSPETQYF
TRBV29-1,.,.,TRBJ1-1,TGCAGCGTTGAAGAGGATACCGTATCTGAAGCTTTCTTT,CSVEEDTVSEAFF
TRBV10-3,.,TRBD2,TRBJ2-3,TGTGCCATCAGTGCTCGGACTAGCGGGCGAACAGATACGCAGTATTTT,CAISARTSGRTDTQYF
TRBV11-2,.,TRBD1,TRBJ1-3,TGTGCCAGCAGCTCGCAGGGGGTTGGTTCTGGAAACACCATATATTTT,CASSSQGVGSGNTIYF
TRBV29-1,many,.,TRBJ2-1,TGCAGCGTTGGGGGGGGGCGGGATGAGCAGTTCTTC,CSVGGGRDEQFF
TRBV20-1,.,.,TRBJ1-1,TGCAGTGCTAGAATCGGGCCGCACGGCACTGAAGCTTTCTTT,CSARIGPHGTEAFF
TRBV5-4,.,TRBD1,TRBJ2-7,TGTGCCAGCAGCTTGTTCAGCAGGGGGACCTACGAGCAGTACTTC,CASSLFSRGTYEQYF
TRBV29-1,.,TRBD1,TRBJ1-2,TGCAGCGTTGGAGTTGCAGGGGGGAGAATTGGGGGCTACACCTTC,CSVGVAGGRIGGYTF
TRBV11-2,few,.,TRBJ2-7,TGTGCCAACAGCTTAGGGGAGCAGTACTTC,CANSLGEQYF
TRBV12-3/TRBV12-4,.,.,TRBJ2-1,TGTGCCAGCAGTTTGGCGTTCTCCTACAATGAGCAGTTCTTC,CASSLAFSYNEQFF
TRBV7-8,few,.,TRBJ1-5,TGTGCCAGCAGCACAACAGGGAGTCAGCCCCAGCATTTT,CASSTTGSQPQHF
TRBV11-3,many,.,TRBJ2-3,TGTGCCAGCAGCTTACGCCGAGACTCGGCCGGGAGCACAGATACGCAGTATTTT,CASSLRRDSAGSTDTQYF
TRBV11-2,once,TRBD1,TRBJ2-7,TGTGCCAGCGGCTTAGAGTCCAGGGGGAGTAGCGAGCAGTACTTC,CASGLESRGSSEQYF
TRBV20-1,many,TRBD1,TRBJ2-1,TGCAGTGCTAGAGATGACAGGGGCTCCTACAATGAGCAGTTCTTC,CSARDDRGSYNEQFF
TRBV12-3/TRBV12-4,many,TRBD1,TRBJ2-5,TGTGCCAGCAGTCCTGGGACAGGGGGCTCGGGTGAGACCCAGTACTTC,CASSPGTGGSGETQYF
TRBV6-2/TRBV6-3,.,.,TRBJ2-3,TGTGCCAGCAGTTACCTTTCGTTAGAGACGCAGTATTTT,CASSYLSLETQYF
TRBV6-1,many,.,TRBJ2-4,TGTGCCAGCAGTGAACACCGATCCGCGTCGGACTTC,CASSEHRSASDF
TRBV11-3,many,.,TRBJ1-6,TGTGCCAGCAGCTTGGAAGGGTGGCGGAATTCACCCCTCCACTTT,CASSLEGWRNSPLHF
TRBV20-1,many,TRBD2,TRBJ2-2,TGCAGTGCTAGGGAGCTAGCGGGAAGGGAGCTGTTTTTT,CSARELAGRELFF
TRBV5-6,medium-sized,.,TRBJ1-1,TGTGCCAGCAGCTATACCAACACTGAAGCTTTCTTT,CASSYTNTEAFF
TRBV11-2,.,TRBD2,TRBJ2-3,TGTGCCAGCAGCTCAGGGACTAGCGGGGTGCGAGATACGCAGTATTTT,CASSSGTSGVRDTQYF
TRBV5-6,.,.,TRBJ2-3,TGTGCCAGGAGCTTTCTAGCGAGTCAAAAGAGGGATATGCAGTATTTT,CARSFLASQKRDMQYF
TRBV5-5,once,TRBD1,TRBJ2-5,TGCGCCAGCACCTTGGGGACAGGTGGCCCCCAGTACTTC,CASTLGTGGPQYF
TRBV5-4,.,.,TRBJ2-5,TGTACCAGCAGCTCGGCAGGGGCAATGACCCAGTACTTC,CTSSSAGAMTQYF
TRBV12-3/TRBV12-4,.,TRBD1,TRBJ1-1,TGTGTCAGCAGTCTCGGGACAGGGGGTAGCACTAAAGCTCTCTTT,CVSSLGTGGSTKALF
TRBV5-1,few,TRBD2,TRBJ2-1,TGCGCCAGCAGCCCATTCCCGGGACTAGCGGGAGACTCCTACAATGAGCAGTTCTTC,CASSPFPGLAGDSYNEQFF
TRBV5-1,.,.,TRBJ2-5,TGCGCCAGCAGCCCCCTTTCTAGCAGCCAAGAGACCCAGTACTTC,CASSPLSSSQETQYF
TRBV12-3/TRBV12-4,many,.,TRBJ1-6,TGTGCCAGCAGTGTAAGGGGAGCGGGGAATTCACCCCTCCACTTT,CASSVRGAGNSPLHF
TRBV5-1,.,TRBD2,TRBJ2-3,TGCGCCAGCAGCTCGGGAGGGGTTACAGATATGCAGTATTTT,CASSSGGVTDMQYF
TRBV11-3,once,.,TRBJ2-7,TGTGCCAGCAGACCGACGACAAGGGGGTACGAGCAGTACTTC,CASRPTTRGYEQYF
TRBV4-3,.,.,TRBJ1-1,TGCGCCAGCAACCAAGATCTTCCCAGGAACATTGAAACTTTCTTT,CASNQDLPRNIETFF